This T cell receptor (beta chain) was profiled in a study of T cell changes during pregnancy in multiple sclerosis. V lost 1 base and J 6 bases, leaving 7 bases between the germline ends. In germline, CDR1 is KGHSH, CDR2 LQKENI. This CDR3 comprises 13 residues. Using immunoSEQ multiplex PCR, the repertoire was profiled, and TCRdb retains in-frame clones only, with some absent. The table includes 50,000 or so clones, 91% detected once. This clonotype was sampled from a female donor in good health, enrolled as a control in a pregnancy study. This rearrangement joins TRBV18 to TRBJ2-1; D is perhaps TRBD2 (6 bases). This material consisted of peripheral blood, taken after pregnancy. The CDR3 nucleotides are TGTGCCAGCTCACCACGGGGAGGCAATGAGCAGTTCTTC. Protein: CASSPRGGNEQFF.